The 18 T cell receptor beta chains listed next were all sequenced from one sample in a study of shared clonotypes between healthy human individuals. Sequenced by immunoSEQ multiplex PCR; TCRdb stores in-frame clones only, minus some. Of approximately 2.1 million clones listed, over 90% are singletons. Sample: naive CD4+ T cells from PBMCs. Subset described: CD45RA+ positively selected. The receptors were gathered from a man younger than 30 in good health. Some clones in this sample may be carry-over from other donors' samples.

The chain recombines TRBV7-9 with TRBJ2-1; the D call may be TRBD1 or TRBD2 (7 bases each). The length of the CDR3 is 14 residues. The V end lost 7 bases, the J end lost 2 bases, and 12 bases lay between the germline ends. Germline loops: CDR1 SEHNR, CDR2 FQNEAQ (reference sequence). The DNA for the CDR3 is TGTGCCAGCACCCAGGGGGGGGCCTACAATGAGCAGTTCTTC. Amino acid sequence: CASTQGGAYNEQFF.

The genes are TRBV10-3 and TRBJ1-2; 7 nucleotides align to TRBD1. The CDR3 extends over 12 amino acids. V was clipped by 5 bases and J by 5 bases; unmatched bases: 2. Germline V lookup: CDR1 ENHRY, CDR2 SYGVKD. The CDR3 DNA reads TGTGCCATCAGTCAGGGGGGGTATGGCTACACCTTC. This encodes CAISQGGYGYTF.

V usage is TRBV6-6 and J usage is TRBJ2-7; no definite D call. V lost 2 bases and J 5 bases, leaving 13 bases between the germline ends. This CDR3 comprises 14 residues. Germline V gene lookup returns CDR1 MNHNY and CDR2 SVGAGI (reference sequence). CDR3 DNA sequence: TGTGCCAGCAGTTACGATGAACGTTTGCACGAGCAGTACTTC. Amino acid sequence: CASSYDERLHEQYF.

The rearrangement uses TRBV27 and TRBJ1-2, with D possibly matching TRBD1 (6 bases). This CDR3 contains 13 residues. Per germline, CDR1 MNHEY and CDR2 SMNVEV (reference sequence). The germline V and J ends were trimmed by 6 bases and 6 bases, with 14 bases remaining between them. The CDR3 nucleotides are TGTGCCAGCAGCCGAAACAGGGTGGATGGCTACACCTTC. It yields the protein CASSRNRVDGYTF.

V usage is TRBV19 and J usage is TRBJ2-5; D tentatively reads TRBD1 or TRBD2 (6 bases each). The CDR3 sequence is 16 residues long. Germline CDR1 reads LNHDA; CDR2 reads SQIVND (reference sequence). V was pared by 4 bases and J by 1 base, with 16 bases between. CDR3 bases: TGTGCCAGTAGTACCCAACAACAGGGAGGCCAAGAGACCCAGTACTTC. Protein sequence: CASSTQQQGGQETQYF.

The J gene is TRBJ2-3, the V gene TRBV19; TRBD1 aligns across 11 bases. Germline trimming cut 7 bases from V and 3 bases from J; bases unmatched to any gene: 6. Germline V gene lookup returns CDR1 LNHDA and CDR2 SQIVND (reference sequence). The CDR3 loop spans 15 amino acids. CDR3 residues: CASKDRGRGTDTQYF. CDR3 coding DNA: TGTGCCAGTAAGGACAGGGGGCGCGGGACAGATACGCAGTATTTT.

This chain connects TRBV14 to TRBJ2-7; D may match TRBD1 or TRBD2 (5 bases each). Trimming removed 1 base from V and 9 bases from J, with 7 bases in between. This CDR3 has 11 amino acids. Germline V CDR1 and CDR2: SGHDN, FVKESK. The CDR3 sequence: CASSQAGRQYF. CDR3 bases: TGTGCCAGCAGCCAAGCAGGGAGGCAGTACTTC.

J is TRBJ1-5 and V is TRBV4-1, with 9 bases that match TRBD1. The CDR3 totals 16 residues. The J segment lost 6 bases and the V segment lost 3 bases, leaving 9 bases of the junction unmatched. Per germline, CDR1 MGHRA and CDR2 YSYEKL. The CDR3 sequence is CASSHGTGTGSQPQHF. The CDR3 coding sequence is TGCGCCAGCAGCCACGGCACCGGGACAGGGAGTCAGCCCCAGCATTTT.

Only one count was recorded for this clone. The rearrangement joins TRBV7-2 to TRBJ2-5, with no clear D. There are 14 residues in the CDR3. Trimming pared 4 bases from V and 1 base from J, leaving 10 bases between. Looked up from germline, CDR1 is SGHTA and CDR2 is FQGNSA. CDR3: CASSSRPIQETQYF. The DNA of the CDR3 is TGTGCCAGCAGCTCCCGCCCGATCCAAGAGACCCAGTACTTC.

The chain uses TRBV7-2 and TRBJ1-2; maybe TRBD1 (6 bases). Trimming removed 6 bases from V and 2 bases from J, with 22 bases in between. There are 17 residues in the CDR3. Germline values: CDR1 SGHTA, CDR2 FQGNSA. CDR3 in amino acids: CASSQAQGRSTNYGYTF. The CDR3 DNA reads TGTGCCAGCAGTCAAGCACAGGGTCGATCGACGAACTATGGCTACACCTTC.

The chain recombines TRBV7-9 with TRBJ2-7; 7 bases map to TRBD1. There are 15 residues in the CDR3. Germline trimming cut 2 bases from V and 1 base from J; bases unmatched to any gene: 5. Germline V gives CDR1 SEHNR, CDR2 FQNEAQ (reference sequence). DNA for the CDR3: TGTGCCAGCAGCTTAAAGGGGGCCGCGTCCTACGAGCAGTACTTC. This translates into CASSLKGAASYEQYF.

This chain joins TRBV5-4 and TRBJ2-3; D gene unclear. Germline V lookup: CDR1 SGHNT, CDR2 YYREEE (reference sequence). Trimming pared 4 bases from V and 2 bases from J, leaving 11 bases between. The CDR3 consists of 14 residues. As DNA, the CDR3 is TGTGCCAGCAGCGCCCGGCCTACCACAGATACGCAGTATTTT. Translating gives CASSARPTTDTQYF.

J is TRBJ2-3 and V is TRBV7-3; D might be TRBD1 (6 bases). V lost 5 bases, J lost 2 bases, and 11 bases lay in between. Germline lookup yields CDR1 SGHTA and CDR2 FQGTGA. This CDR3 is 14 amino acids long. The CDR3 sequence: CASSPQGLTDTQYF. CDR3 coding DNA: TGTGCCAGCAGCCCACAGGGCCTCACAGATACGCAGTATTTT.

The V call is TRBV28, the J call TRBJ2-1; a weak D match, TRBD1 (7 bases). Deletions cut 7 bases from V and 10 bases from J, with 17 bases between. Germline V gene sequence: CDR1 MDHEN, CDR2 SYDVKM. This CDR3 spans 13 amino acids. This CDR3 is CASKNGRGDEQFF. The CDR3 nucleotides read TGTGCCAGCAAAAACGGCAGGGGGGACGAGCAGTTCTTC. Based on the CDR3 plus reference TRBV28 and TRBJ2-1, the full variable domain is DVKVTQSSRYLVKRTGEKVFLECVQDMDHENMFWYRQDPGLGLRLIYFSYDVKMKEKGDIPEGYSVSREKKERFSLILESASTNQTSMYLCASKNGRGDEQFFGPGTRLTVL.

This clone appeared a few times. The chain couples TRBV10-3 to TRBJ1-1; no clear D. The CDR3 contains 14 residues. Trimming cost V 0 bases and J 0 bases, with 5 bases left between them. The V gene's germline CDR1 is ENHRY and CDR2 SYGVKD. This CDR3 reads CAISESALNTEAFF. The CDR3 DNA reads as TGTGCCATCAGTGAGTCGGCGTTGAACACTGAAGCTTTCTTT.

The genes are TRBV7-9 and TRBJ2-5; D is uncertain. The germline V and J ends were trimmed by 5 bases and 5 bases, with 18 bases remaining between them. The CDR3 covers 15 residues. The V gene's germline CDR1 is SEHNR and CDR2 FQNEAQ (reference sequence). The CDR3 is CASSLFRPLGETQYF. DNA for the CDR3: TGTGCCAGCAGCCTCTTTAGGCCACTTGGGGAGACCCAGTACTTC.

In regard to this clone: The sample carries other DNA sequences with the same CDR3. This chain links TRBV28 with TRBJ2-1, with 13 nucleotides matching TRBD2. The CDR3 contains 15 residues. Germline V CDR1 and CDR2: MDHEN, SYDVKM. V lost 5 bases to trimming and J lost 9 bases; unmatched junction nucleotides: 7. CDR3 amino acids: CASSLLAGGPGEQFF. Here the CDR3 DNA reads TGTGCCAGCAGTCTACTAGCGGGAGGGCCGGGTGAGCAGTTCTTC.

The J gene is TRBJ2-1, the V gene TRBV7-2, with D maybe TRBD1 (6 bases). Trimming pared 5 bases from V and 9 bases from J, leaving 14 bases between. The CDR3 loop spans 13 amino acids. The germline gives CDR1 SGHTA, CDR2 FQGNSA. The DNA of the CDR3 is TGTGCCAGCAGCAAAGAACAGGGCGGTGAGCAGTTCTTC. Its translation: CASSKEQGGEQFF.